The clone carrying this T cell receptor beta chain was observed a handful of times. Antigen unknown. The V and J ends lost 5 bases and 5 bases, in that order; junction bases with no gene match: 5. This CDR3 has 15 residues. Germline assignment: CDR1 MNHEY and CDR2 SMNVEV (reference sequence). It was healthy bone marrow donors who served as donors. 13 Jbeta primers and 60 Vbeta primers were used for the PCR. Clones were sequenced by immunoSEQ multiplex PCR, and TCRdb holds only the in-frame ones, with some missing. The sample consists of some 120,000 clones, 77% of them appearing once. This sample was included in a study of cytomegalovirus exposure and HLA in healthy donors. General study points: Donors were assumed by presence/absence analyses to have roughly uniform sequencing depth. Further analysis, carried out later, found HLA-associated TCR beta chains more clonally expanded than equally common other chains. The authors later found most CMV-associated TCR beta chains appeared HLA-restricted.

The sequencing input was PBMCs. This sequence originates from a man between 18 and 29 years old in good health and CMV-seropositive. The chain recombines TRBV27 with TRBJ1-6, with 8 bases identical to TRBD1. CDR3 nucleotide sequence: TGTGCCAGCAGTCCACAGGGGGAGGATAATTCACCCCTCCACTTT. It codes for CASSPQGEDNSPLHF.